The clone carrying this T cell receptor (beta chain) was counted between two and nine times. The data originate from a study of identical twins. This CDR3 has 15 amino acids. V lost 4 bases and J lost 7, with 19 bases in between. Germline V gives CDR1 SGHAT, CDR2 FQNNGV. MiXCR, run by TCRdb on the 5' RACE reads, gives a single entry per CDR3 protein. The sample consists of 450,000 or so distinct CDR3 sequences, approximately 17% of them appearing once. The sample consisted of naive T cells sorted from blood. The rearrangement links TRBV11-2 to TRBJ2-5; D is perhaps TRBD1 or TRBD2 (5 bases each). The source of this sequence is a man in his forties or fifties in good health. CDR3 nucleotide sequence: TGTGCCAGCAGCTCCGGGACGGCATCTGGCGGGACCCAGTACTTC. Its translation is CASSSGTASGGTQYF.